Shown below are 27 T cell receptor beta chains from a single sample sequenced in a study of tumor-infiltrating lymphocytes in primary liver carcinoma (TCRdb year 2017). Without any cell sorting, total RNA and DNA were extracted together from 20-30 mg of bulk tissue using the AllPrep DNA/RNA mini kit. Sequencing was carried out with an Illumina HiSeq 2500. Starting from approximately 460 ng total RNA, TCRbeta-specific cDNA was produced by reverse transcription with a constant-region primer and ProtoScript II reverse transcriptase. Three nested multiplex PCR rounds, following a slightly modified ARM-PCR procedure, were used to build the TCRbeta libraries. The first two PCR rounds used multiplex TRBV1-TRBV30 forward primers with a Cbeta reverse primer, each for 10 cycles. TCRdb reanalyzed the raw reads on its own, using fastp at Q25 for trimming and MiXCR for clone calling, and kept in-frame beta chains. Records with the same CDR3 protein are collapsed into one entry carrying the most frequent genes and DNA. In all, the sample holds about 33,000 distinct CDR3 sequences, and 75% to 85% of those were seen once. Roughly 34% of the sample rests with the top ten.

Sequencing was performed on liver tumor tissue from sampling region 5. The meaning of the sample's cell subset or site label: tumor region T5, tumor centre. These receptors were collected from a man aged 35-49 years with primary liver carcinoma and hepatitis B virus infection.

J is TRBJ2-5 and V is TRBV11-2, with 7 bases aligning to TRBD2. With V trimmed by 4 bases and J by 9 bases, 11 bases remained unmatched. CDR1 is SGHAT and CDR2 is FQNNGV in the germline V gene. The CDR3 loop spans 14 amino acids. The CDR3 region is CASSSGHGREAQYF. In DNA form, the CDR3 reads TGTGCCAGCAGCTCGGGTCATGGGAGGGAGGCCCAGTACTTC.

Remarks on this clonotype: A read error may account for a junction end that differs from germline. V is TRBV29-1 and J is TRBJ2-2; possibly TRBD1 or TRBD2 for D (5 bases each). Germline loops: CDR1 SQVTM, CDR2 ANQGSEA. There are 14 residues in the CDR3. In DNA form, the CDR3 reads TGCAGCGTTGGAGATCAGGGTGGAGACGGGGAGCTCTTTTTT. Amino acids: CSVGDQGGDGELFF.

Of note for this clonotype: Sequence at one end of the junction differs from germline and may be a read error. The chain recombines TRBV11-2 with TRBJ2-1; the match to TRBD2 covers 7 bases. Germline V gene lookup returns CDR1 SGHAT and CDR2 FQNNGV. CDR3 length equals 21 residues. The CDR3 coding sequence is TGTGCCCGCAGATTCAAGCATGGGTTGGGGCGGGAGTGGTGGAACTACAATGAGCAGATCTTC. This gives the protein CARRFKHGLGREWWNYNEQIF. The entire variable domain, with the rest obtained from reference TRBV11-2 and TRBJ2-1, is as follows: EAGVAQSPRYKIIEKRQSVAFWCNPISGHATLYWYQQILGQGPKLLIQFQNNGVVDDSQLPKDRFSAERLKGVDSTLKIQPAKLEDSAVYLCARRFKHGLGREWWNYNEQIFGPGTRLTVL.

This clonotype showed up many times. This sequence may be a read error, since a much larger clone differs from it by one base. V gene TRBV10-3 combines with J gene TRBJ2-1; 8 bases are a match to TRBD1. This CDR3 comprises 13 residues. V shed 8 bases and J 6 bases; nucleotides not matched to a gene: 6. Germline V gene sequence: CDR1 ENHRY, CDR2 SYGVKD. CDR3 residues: CAIGRGRVNEQFF. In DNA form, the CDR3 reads TGTGCCATCGGCAGGGGGCGAGTCAATGAGCAGTTCTTC.

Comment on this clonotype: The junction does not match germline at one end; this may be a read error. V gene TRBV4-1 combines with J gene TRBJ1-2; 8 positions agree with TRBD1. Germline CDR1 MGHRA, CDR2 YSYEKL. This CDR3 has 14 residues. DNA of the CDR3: TGCCCCAGCAGCAAGGGGGACAGGAAGTATGGCTACACCTTC. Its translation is CPSSKGDRKYGYTF.

The CDR3 sequence: CASNQPDRVAEELFF. The CDR3 nucleotides are TGTGCCAGCAATCAACCGGATAGGGTAGCGGAAGAACTGTTTTTT. The chain carries TRBV12-3 or TRBV12-4 and TRBJ1-4; no firm D call. Trimming took off 7 bases at V and 12 bases at J, with 24 bases between the two ends. The CDR3 covers 15 residues.

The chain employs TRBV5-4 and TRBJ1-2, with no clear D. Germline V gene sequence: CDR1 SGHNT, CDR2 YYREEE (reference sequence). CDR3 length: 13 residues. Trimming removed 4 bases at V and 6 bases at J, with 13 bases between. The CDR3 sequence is CASSRYGRDGYTF. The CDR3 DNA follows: TGTGCCAGCAGCCGGTACGGGCGTGATGGCTACACCTTC.

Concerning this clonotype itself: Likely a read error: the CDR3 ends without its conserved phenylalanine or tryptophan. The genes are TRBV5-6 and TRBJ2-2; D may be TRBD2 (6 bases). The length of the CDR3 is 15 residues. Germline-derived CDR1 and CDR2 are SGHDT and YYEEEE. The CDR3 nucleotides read TGTGTCAGCAGCCGGAGGGCTAGCTACACCGGGGAGCTGTTTGTT. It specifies CVSSRRASYTGELFV.

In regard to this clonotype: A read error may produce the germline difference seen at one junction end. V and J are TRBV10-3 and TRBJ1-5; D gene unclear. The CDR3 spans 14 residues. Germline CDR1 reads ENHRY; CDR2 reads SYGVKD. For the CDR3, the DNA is TGTTCCATCAGTGACTATGAGGGCGATCAGCCTCAGCATTTT. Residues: CSISDYEGDQPQHF.

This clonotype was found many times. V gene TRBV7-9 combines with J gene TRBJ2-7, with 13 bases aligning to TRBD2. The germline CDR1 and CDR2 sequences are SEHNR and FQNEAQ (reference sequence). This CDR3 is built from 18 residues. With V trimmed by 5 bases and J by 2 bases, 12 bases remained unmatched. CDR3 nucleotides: TGTGCCAGCAGCGGCGGGACTAGCGGGAACCAGCGTCCCTACGAGCAGTACTTC. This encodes CASSGGTSGNQRPYEQYF.

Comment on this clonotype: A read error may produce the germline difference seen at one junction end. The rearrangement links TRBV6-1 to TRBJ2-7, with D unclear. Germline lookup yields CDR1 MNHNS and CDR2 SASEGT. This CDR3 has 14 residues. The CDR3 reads CASSVRNSPYEQYF. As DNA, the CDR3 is TGTGCCAGTAGTGTACGGAATAGCCCCTACGAGCAGTACTTC.

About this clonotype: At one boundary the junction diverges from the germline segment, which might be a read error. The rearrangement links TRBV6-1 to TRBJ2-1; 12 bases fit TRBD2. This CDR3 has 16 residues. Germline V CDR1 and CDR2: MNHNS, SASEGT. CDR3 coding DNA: TGTGCAAGCAGTGAAGTGGCTAGCGGGAGGGGGCGGGAGCAGTTCTTC. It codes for CASSEVASGRGREQFF.

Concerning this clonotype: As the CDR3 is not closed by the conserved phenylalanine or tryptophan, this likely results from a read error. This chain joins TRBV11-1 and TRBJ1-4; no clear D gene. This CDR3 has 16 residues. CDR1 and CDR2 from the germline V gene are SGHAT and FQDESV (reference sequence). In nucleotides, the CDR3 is TGCGCCAATAGCAAGACTCCAGGAGGAACAAATGAAAAACTGTTTCTT. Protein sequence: CANSKTPGGTNEKLFL.

CDR3 sequence (DNA): TGTGCCAGCAGCCAAGAGGTAGCGGGGGCCTCCTACAATGAGCAGTTCTTC. Its protein product is CASSQEVAGASYNEQFF. This chain joins TRBV4-2 and TRBJ2-1; 9 bases are a match to TRBD2. In germline, CDR1 is LGHNA, CDR2 YNFKEQ. There are 17 residues in the CDR3. The V gene end was trimmed by 0 bases and the J gene end by 0 bases; junction bases not matched to a gene: 3.

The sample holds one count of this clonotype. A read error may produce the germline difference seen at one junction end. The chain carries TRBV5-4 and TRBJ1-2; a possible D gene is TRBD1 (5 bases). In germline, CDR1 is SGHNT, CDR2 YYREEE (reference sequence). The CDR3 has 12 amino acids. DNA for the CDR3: TGTGCCGGCAGCTTGTACGGGGCGGGCTACACCTTC. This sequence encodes CAGSLYGAGYTF.

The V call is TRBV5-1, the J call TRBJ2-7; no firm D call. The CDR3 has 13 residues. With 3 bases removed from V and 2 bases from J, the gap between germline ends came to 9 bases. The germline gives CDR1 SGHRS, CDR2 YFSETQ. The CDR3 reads CASSSSSTYEQYF. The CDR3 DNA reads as TGCGCCAGCAGCTCCAGCAGCACCTACGAGCAGTACTTC.

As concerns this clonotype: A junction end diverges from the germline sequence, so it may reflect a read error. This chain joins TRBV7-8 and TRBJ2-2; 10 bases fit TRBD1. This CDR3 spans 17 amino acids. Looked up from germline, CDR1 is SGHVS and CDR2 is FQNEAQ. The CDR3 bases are TGTGCCAGTAGCCCGGGACAGGGGAGACCACACACCGGGGAGCTGTCTTTT. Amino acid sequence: CASSPGQGRPHTGELSF.

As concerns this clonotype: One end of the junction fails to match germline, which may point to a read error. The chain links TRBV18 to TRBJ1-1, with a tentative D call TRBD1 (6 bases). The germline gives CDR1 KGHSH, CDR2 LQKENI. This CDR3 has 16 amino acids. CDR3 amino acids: CASPPPSRGSNTEAFF. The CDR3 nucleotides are TGTGCCAGCCCACCACCATCCAGGGGATCGAACACTGAAGCTTTCTTT.

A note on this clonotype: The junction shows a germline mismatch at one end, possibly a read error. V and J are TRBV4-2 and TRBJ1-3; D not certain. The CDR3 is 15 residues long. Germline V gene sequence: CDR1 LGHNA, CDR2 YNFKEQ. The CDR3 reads CGSSQFDVGGNTIYF. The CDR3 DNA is TGTGGCAGCAGTCAGTTCGATGTTGGTGGAAACACCATATATTTT.

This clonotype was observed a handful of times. CDR3 DNA sequence: TGTGCCAGCAGTAGAAGGACAGGGGTAGTCAAGGGTGAAGCTTTCTTT. Translating it yields CASSRRTGVVKGEAFF. J is TRBJ1-1 and V is TRBV6-2 or TRBV6-3; 9 nucleotides match TRBD1. Germline-derived CDR1 and CDR2 are MNHEY and SVGEGT. The CDR3 loop spans 16 amino acids. The trim removed 5 bases at V and 7 bases at J, leaving 14 bases unmatched.

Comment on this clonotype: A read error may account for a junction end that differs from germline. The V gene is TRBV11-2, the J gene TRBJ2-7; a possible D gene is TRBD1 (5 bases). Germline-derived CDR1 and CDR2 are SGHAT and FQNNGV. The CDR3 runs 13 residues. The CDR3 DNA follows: TGTGCCAGCAGCACACAGGTTAGCAACGAACAGTACTTC. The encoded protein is CASSTQVSNEQYF.

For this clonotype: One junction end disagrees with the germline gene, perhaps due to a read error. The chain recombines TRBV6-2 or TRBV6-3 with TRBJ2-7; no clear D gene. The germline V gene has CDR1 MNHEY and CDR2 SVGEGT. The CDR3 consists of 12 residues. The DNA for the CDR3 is TGTGCCATCAGTGCAAATTCCTACGAGCAGTACTTC. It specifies CAISANSYEQYF.

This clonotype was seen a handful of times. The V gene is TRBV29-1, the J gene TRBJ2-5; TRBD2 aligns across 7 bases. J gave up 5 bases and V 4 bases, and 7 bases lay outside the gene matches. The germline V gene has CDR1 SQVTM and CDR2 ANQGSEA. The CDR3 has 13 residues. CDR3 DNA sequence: TGCAGCGTTGGTGGGAGGGCCGCTGAGACCCAGTACTTC. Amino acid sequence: CSVGGRAAETQYF.

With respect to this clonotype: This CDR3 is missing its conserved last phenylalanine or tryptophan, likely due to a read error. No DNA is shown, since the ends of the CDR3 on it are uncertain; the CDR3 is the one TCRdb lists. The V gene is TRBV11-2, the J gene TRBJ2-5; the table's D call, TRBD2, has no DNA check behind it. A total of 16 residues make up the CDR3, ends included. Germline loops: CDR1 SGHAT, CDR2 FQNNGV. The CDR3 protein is CASNQTPGGGKETRYS.

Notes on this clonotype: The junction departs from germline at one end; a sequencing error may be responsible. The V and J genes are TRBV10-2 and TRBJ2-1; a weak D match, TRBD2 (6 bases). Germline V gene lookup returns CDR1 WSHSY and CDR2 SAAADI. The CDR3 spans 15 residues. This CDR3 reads CATSAGQSSYNEQFF. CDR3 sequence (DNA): TGCGCCACCAGTGCGGGGCAGAGCTCCTACAATGAGCAGTTCTTC.

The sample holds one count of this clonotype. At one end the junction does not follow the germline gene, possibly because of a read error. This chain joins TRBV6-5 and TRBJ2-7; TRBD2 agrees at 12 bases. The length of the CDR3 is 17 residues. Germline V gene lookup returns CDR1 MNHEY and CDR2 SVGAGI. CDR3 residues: CASSLELAGGSSYGQYF. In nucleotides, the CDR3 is TGTGCCAGCAGCCTTGAACTAGCGGGAGGTAGCTCCTACGGGCAGTACTTC.

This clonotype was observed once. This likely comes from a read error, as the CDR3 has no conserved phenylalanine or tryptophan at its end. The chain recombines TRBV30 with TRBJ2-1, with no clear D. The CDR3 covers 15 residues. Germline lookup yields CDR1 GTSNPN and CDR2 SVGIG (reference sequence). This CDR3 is CAWRQRGSSYNEQFL. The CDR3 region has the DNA TGTGCCTGGAGGCAGAGAGGAAGCTCCTACAACGAGCAGTTCTTA.